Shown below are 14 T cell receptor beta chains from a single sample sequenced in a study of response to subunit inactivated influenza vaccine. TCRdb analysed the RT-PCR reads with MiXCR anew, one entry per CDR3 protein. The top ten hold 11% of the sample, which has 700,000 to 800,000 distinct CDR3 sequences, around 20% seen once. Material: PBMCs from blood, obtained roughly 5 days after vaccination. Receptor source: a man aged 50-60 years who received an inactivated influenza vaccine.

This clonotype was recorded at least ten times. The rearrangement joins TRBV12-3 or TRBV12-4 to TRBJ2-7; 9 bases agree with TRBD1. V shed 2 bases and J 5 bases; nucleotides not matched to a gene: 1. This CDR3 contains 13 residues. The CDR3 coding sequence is TGTGCCAGCAGTTTAACAGGGGGCCACGAGCAGTACTTC. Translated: CASSLTGGHEQYF.

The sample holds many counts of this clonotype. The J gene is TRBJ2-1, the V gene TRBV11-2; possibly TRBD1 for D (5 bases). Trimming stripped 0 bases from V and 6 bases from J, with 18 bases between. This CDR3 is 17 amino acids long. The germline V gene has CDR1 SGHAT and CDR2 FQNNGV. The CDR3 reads CASSLETAISMSNEQFF. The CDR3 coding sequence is TGTGCCAGCAGCTTAGAGACAGCTATCTCGATGAGCAATGAGCAGTTCTTC.

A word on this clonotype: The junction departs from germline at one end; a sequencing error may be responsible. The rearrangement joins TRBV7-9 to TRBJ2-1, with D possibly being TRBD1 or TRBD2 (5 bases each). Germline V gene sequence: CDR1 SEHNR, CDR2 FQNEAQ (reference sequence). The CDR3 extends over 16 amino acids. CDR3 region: CPSSNRNQGEVVEQFF. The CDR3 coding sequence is TGTCCCAGCAGCAACAGAAACCAGGGAGAGGTGGTTGAGCAGTTCTTC.

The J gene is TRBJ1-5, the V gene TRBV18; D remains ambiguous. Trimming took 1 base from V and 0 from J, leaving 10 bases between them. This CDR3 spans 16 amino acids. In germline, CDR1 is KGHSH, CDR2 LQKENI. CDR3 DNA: TGTGCCAGCTCACCACGGGGATTTGATAGCAATCAGCCCCAGCATTTT. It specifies CASSPRGFDSNQPQHF.

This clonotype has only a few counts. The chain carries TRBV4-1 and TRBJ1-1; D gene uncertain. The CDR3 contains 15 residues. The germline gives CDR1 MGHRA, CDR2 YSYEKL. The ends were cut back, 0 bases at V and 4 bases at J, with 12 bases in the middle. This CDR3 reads CASSQDIRGATEAFF. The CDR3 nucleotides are TGCGCCAGCAGCCAAGATATACGGGGTGCCACTGAAGCTTTCTTT.

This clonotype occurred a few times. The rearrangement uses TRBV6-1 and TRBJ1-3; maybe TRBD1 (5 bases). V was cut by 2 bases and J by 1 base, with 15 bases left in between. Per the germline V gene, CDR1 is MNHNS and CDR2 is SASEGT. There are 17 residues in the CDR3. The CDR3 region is CASSESGFWGSGNTIYF. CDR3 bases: TGTGCCAGCAGTGAATCGGGTTTTTGGGGGTCTGGAAACACCATATATTTT.

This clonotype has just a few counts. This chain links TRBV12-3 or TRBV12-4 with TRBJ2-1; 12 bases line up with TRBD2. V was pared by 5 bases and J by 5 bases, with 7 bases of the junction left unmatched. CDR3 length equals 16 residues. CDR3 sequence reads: CASSLRLAGAHNEQFF. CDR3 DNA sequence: TGTGCCAGCAGTCTACGACTAGCGGGGGCCCACAATGAGCAGTTCTTC.

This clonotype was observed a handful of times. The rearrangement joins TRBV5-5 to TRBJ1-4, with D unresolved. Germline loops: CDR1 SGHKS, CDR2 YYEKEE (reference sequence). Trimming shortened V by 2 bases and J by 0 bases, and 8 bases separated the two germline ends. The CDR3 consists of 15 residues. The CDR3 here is CASSLGSTTNEKLFF. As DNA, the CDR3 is TGTGCCAGCAGCTTAGGGTCCACAACTAATGAAAAACTGTTTTTT.

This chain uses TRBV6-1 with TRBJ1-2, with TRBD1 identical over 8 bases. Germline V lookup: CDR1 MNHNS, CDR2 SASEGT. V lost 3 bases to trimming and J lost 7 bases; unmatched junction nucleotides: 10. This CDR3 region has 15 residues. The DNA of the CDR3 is TGTGCCAGCAGTGATTGGGACAGGAGTTTTGCTGGCTACACCTTC. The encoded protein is CASSDWDRSFAGYTF.

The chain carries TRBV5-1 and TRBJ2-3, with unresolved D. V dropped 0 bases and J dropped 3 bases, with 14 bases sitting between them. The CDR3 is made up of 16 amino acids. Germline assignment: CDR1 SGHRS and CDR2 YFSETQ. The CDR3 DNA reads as TGCGCCAGCAGCTTGGAGGCCTGGGAAATTACAGATACGCAGTATTTT. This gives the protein CASSLEAWEITDTQYF. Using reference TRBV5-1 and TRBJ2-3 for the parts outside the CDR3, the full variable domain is KAGVTQTPRYLIKTRGQQVTLSCSPISGHRSVSWYQQTPGQGLQFLFEYFSETQRNKGNFPGRFSGRQFSNSRSEMNVSTLELGDSALYLCASSLEAWEITDTQYFGPGTRLTVL.

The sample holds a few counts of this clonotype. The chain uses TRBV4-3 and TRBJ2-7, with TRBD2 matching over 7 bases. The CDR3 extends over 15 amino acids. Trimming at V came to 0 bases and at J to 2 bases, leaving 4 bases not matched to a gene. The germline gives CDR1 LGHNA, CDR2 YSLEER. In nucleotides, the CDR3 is TGCGCCAGCAGCCAAGAGGCGGGGGAGCCCTACGAGCAGTACTTC. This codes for CASSQEAGEPYEQYF.

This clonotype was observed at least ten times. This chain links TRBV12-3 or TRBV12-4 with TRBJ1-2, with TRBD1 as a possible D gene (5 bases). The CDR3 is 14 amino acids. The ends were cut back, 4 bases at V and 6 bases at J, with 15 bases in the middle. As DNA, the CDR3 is TGTGCCAGCAGTTATTTCCAGGGAGTACATGGCTACACCTTC. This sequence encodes CASSYFQGVHGYTF.

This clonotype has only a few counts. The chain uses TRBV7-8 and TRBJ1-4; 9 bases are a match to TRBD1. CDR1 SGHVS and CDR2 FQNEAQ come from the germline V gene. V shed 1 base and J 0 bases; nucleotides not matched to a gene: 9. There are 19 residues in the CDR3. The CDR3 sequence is CASSLGTPGQGSTNEKLFF. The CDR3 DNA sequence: TGTGCCAGCAGCTTAGGGACCCCGGGACAGGGTTCAACTAATGAAAAACTGTTTTTT.

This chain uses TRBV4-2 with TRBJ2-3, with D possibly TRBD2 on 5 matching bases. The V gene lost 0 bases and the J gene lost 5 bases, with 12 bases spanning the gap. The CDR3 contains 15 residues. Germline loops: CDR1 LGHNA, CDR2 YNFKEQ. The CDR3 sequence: CASSQEGGRGDTQYF. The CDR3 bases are TGTGCCAGCAGCCAAGAGGGTGGGAGAGGAGATACGCAGTATTTT.